In its sample, the clone carrying this T cell receptor beta chain was seen a few times. Time point defined: blood at routine non-recurrence follow-up after resection. TCRdb ran MiXCR on the 5' RACE reads and lists one entry per CDR3 protein. This sample carries about 9,200 distinct CDR3 sequences, 20% to 25% of them seen once, and the ten largest clones take about 48%. The data derive from a study of spatial heterogeneity in lung cancer. The germline CDR1 and CDR2 sequences are SGHDT and YYEEEE. This CDR3 is built from 16 residues. Losses at the gene ends were 0 bases for V and 10 bases for J; bases not matched to a gene: 11.

Sequencing used PBMCs, obtained at follow-up. This TCR was sampled from a male donor with early-stage non-small cell lung cancer. The J gene is TRBJ2-1, the V gene TRBV5-6, with TRBD2 matching over 9 bases. The CDR3 spells CASSLGAPLAGREQFF. Here the CDR3 DNA reads TGTGCCAGCAGCTTGGGGGCACCCCTAGCGGGGAGGGAGCAGTTCTTC.